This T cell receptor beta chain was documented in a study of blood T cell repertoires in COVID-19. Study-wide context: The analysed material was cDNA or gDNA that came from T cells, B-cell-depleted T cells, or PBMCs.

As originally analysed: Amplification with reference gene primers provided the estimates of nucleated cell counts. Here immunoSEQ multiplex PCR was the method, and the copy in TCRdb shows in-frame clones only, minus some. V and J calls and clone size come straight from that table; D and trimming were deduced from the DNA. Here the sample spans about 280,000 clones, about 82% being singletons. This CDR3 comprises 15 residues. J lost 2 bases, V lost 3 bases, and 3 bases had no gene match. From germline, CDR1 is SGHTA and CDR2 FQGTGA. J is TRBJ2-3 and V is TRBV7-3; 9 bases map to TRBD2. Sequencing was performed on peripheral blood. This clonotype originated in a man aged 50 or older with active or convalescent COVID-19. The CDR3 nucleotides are TGTGCCAGCAGCTTGGGACTAGCTTACACAGATACGCAGTATTTT. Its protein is CASSLGLAYTDTQYF.